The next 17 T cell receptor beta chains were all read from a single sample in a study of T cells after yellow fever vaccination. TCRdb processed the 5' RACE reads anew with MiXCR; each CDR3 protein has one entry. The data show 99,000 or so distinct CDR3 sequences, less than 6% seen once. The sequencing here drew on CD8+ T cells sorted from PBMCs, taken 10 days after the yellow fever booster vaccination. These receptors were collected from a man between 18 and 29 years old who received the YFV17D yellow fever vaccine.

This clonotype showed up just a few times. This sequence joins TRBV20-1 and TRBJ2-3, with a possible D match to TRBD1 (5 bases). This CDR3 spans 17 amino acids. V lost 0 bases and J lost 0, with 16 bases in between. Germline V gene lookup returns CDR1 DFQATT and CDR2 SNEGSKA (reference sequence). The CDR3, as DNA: TGCAGTGCTAGAGATTGGAGAAGGGGCCGTAGCACAGATACGCAGTATTTT. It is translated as CSARDWRRGRSTDTQYF.

The DNA for the CDR3 is TGTGCCAGCAGCAAGAGGGGAGGCACCGGGGAGCTGTTTTTT. Its protein product is CASSKRGGTGELFF. This chain uses TRBV21-1 with TRBJ2-2; the table names TRBD2, a call not compared with the DNA. TRBV21-1 is a listed pseudogene. The CDR3 loop spans 14 amino acids.

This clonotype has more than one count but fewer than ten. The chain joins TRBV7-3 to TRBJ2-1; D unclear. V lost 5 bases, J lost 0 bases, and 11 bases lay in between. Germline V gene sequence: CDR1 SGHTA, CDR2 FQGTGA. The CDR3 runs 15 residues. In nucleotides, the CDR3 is TGTGCCAGCAGCGCCGTTTCAAGCTCCTACAATGAGCAGTTCTTC. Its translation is CASSAVSSSYNEQFF.

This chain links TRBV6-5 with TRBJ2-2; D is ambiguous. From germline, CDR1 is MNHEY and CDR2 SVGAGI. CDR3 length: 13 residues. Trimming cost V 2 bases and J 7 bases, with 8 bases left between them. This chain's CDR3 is CASSYREGGELFF. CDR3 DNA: TGTGCCAGCAGTTACAGGGAAGGCGGGGAGCTGTTTTTT.

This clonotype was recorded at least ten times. The CDR3 DNA reads TGCGCCAGCAGCCATACATGGGCGGGATTGAACACCGGGGAGCTGTTTTTT. Translating gives CASSHTWAGLNTGELFF. The chain is built from TRBV4-3 and TRBJ2-2, with a possible D match to TRBD2 (6 bases). In germline, CDR1 is LGHNA, CDR2 YSLEER. The CDR3 loop spans 17 amino acids. Trimming took off 3 bases at V and 1 base at J, with 15 bases between the two ends.

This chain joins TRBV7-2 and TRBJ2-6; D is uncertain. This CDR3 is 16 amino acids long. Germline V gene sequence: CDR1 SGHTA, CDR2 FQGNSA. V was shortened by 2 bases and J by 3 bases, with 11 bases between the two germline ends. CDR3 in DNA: TGTGCCAGCAGCTTATTCGTTGCAGGTGGGGCCAACGTCCTGACTTTC. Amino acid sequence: CASSLFVAGGANVLTF.

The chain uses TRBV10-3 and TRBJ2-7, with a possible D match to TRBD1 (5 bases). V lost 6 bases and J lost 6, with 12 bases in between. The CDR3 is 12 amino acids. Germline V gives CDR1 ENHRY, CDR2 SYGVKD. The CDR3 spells CAIRETEREQYF. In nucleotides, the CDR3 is TGTGCCATCAGAGAGACAGAGCGCGAGCAGTACTTC.

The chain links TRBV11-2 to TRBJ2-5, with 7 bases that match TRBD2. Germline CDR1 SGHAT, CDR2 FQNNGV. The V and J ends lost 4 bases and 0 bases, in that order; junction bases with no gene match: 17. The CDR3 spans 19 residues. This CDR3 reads CASSWPRGGPRPYQETQYF. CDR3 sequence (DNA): TGTGCCAGCAGCTGGCCCCGCGGGGGACCGCGCCCATACCAAGAGACCCAGTACTTC.

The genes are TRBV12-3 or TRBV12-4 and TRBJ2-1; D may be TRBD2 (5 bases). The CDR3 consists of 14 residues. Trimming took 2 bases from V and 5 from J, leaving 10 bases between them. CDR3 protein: CASSLSTRNNEQFF. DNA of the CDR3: TGTGCCAGCAGTTTATCCACTAGGAACAATGAGCAGTTCTTC.

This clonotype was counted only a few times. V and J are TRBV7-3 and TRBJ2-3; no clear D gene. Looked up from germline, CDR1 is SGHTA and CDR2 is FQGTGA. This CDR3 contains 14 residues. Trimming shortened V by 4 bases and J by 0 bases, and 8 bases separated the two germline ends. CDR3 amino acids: CASSSMPSTDTQYF. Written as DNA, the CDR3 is TGTGCCAGCAGCTCGATGCCCAGCACAGATACGCAGTATTTT.

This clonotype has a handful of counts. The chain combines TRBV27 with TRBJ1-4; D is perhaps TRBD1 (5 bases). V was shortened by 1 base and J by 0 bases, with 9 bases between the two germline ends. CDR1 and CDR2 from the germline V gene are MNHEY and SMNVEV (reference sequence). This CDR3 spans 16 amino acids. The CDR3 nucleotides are TGTGCCAGCAGTTTATATGTGGGGGCAACTAATGAAAAACTGTTTTTT. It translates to CASSLYVGATNEKLFF.

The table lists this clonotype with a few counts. The CDR3 sequence: CASSTWTGKETQYF. The CDR3 bases are TGTGCCAGCAGCACCTGGACAGGGAAAGAGACCCAGTACTTC. The V call is TRBV2, the J call TRBJ2-5; 8 bases are a match to TRBD1. CDR3 size: 14 residues. Germline V gene sequence: CDR1 SNHLY, CDR2 FYNNEI. Germline trimming cut 6 bases from V and 3 bases from J; bases unmatched to any gene: 6.

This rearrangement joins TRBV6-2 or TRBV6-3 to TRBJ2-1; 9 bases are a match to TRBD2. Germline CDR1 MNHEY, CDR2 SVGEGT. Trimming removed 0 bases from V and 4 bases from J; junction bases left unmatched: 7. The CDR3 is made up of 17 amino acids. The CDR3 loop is CASSYSAPSGVYNEQFF. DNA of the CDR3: TGTGCCAGCAGTTACTCGGCCCCTAGCGGGGTATACAATGAGCAGTTCTTC.

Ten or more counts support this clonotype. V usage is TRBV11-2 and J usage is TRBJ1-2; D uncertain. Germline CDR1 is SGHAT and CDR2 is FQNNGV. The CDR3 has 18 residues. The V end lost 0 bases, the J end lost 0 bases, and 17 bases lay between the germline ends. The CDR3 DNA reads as TGTGCCAGCAGCTTAGATCCCTTCTTAGGACGGCCTAACTATGGCTACACCTTC. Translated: CASSLDPFLGRPNYGYTF.

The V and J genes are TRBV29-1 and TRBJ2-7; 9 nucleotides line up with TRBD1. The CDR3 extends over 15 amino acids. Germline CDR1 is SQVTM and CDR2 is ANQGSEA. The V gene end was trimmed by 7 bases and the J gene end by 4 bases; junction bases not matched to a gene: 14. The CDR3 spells CSARAFRDRVYEQYF. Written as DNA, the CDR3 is TGCAGCGCCCGGGCCTTCCGGGACAGGGTGTACGAGCAGTACTTC.

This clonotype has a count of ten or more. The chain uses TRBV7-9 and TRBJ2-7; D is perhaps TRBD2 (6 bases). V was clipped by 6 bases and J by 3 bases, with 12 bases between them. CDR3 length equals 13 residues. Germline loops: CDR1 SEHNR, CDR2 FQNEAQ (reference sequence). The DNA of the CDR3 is TGTGCCAGCAGTCCCCCGGGGGACTACGAGCAGTACGTC. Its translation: CASSPPGDYEQYV.

The CDR3: CASSNYREGYNEQFF. As DNA, the CDR3 is TGTGCCAGCAGCAACTACAGGGAGGGATACAATGAGCAGTTCTTC. This chain uses TRBV7-2 with TRBJ2-1, with a tentative D call TRBD2 (7 bases). CDR3 length equals 15 residues. The germline V gene encodes CDR1 SGHTA and CDR2 FQGNSA. Between the trimmed V and J ends, which lost 5 bases and 4 bases, there was a span of 15 bases.